The 8 T cell receptor beta chains listed next were all sequenced from one sample in a study of Graves' ophthalmopathy and Graves' hyperthyroidism. Beta-chain TCR CDR3 regions were amplified from RNA transcripts. First-round RT-PCR with HTBI primers preceded a second-round multiplex PCR. Each CDR3 protein gets one entry after TCRdb re-called the multiplex PCR reads with MiXCR. This table has about 550,000 distinct CDR3 sequences, 39% appearing once. Sequencing was carried out using peripheral blood or thyroid tissue (not recorded which). These receptors were taken from an adult man with Graves' hyperthyroidism.

This clonotype appeared a few times. The chain links TRBV7-2 to TRBJ2-3, with TRBD2 matching over 8 bases. The germline CDR1 and CDR2 sequences are SGHTA and FQGNSA. J was trimmed by 3 bases and V by 0 bases; bases with no gene match: 2. The CDR3 covers 15 residues. The CDR3 sequence: CASSLARGGTDTQYF. The CDR3 nucleotides are TGTGCCAGCAGCTTAGCGCGCGGGGGGACAGATACGCAGTATTTT.

The chain has TRBV29-1 and TRBJ1-1; TRBD1 matches 7 bases. The CDR3 consists of 10 residues. The V and J ends lost 4 bases and 7 bases, in that order; junction bases with no gene match: 0. Germline V gene sequence: CDR1 SQVTM, CDR2 ANQGSEA. This CDR3 reads CSVGDSEAFF. In DNA, the CDR3 is TGCAGCGTTGGGGACAGTGAAGCTTTCTTT.

This clonotype was seen a few times. This CDR3 reads CASSRTGGYPEQYF. In DNA, the CDR3 is TGTGCCAGCAGCCGGACAGGGGGATACCCTGAGCAGTACTTC. The chain is built from TRBV12-3 or TRBV12-4 and TRBJ2-7; TRBD1 aligns across 10 bases. V was clipped by 6 bases and J by 7 bases; unmatched bases: 9. The CDR3 loop spans 14 amino acids.

The chain combines TRBV5-6 with TRBJ1-2; no clear D. V was clipped by 2 bases and J by 4 bases, with 12 bases between them. CDR1 is SGHDT and CDR2 is YYEEEE in the germline V gene. The CDR3 is made up of 14 amino acids. The CDR3 DNA follows: TGTGCCAGCAGCTTCGGGCAGGCTCTCTATGGCTACACCTTC. It translates to CASSFGQALYGYTF.

Ten or more counts support this clonotype. The chain has TRBV19 and TRBJ1-1; no firm D call. Germline values: CDR1 LNHDA, CDR2 SQIVND (reference sequence). V was shortened by 5 bases and J by 9 bases, with 19 bases between the two germline ends. CDR3 length: 14 amino acids. The CDR3: CASSVDWSTHQAFF. As DNA, the CDR3 is TGTGCCAGTAGTGTGGACTGGTCCACCCACCAAGCTTTCTTT.

In regard to this clonotype: This may arise from a read error, as a much more abundant clone is one base away. Since the CDR3 does not end with the conserved phenylalanine or tryptophan, this likely comes from a read error. The CDR3 bases are TGTGCCAGCAGCTTGGATCCAGGCCCTTATCGCTACACCCTC. Protein sequence: CASSLDPGPYRYTL. J is TRBJ1-2 and V is TRBV7-8; D not resolved. CDR3 length: 14 amino acids. CDR1 and CDR2 (germline): SGHVS, FQNEAQ. V lost 3 bases and J 9 bases, leaving 17 bases between the germline ends.

At least ten counts were recorded for this clonotype. The gene calls are TRBV20-1 and TRBJ1-2, with D possibly TRBD1 on 5 matching bases. With 1 base removed from V and 0 bases from J, the gap between germline ends came to 9 bases. Looked up from germline, CDR1 is DFQATT and CDR2 is SNEGSKA (reference sequence). This CDR3 contains 14 residues. CDR3 region: CSARGGRTNYGYTF. CDR3 coding DNA: TGCAGTGCTAGAGGGGGCAGAACTAACTATGGCTACACCTTC.

This chain joins TRBV29-1 and TRBJ1-1; weak D call: TRBD1 (6 bases). The CDR3 loop spans 14 amino acids. V lost 2 bases and J lost 3, with 13 bases in between. CDR1 and CDR2 (germline): SQVTM, ANQGSEA. The CDR3 DNA is TGCAGCGTTGAACCAGGGGCGCGGGACACTGAAGCTTTCTTT. Translation gives CSVEPGARDTEAFF. The complete variable domain, with remaining parts taken from reference TRBV29-1 and TRBJ1-1, reads SAVISQKPSRDICQRGTSLTIQCQVDSQVTMMFWYRQQPGQSLTLIATANQGSEATYESGFVIDKFPISRPNLTFSTLTVSNMSPEDSSIYLCSVEPGARDTEAFFGQGTRLTVV.